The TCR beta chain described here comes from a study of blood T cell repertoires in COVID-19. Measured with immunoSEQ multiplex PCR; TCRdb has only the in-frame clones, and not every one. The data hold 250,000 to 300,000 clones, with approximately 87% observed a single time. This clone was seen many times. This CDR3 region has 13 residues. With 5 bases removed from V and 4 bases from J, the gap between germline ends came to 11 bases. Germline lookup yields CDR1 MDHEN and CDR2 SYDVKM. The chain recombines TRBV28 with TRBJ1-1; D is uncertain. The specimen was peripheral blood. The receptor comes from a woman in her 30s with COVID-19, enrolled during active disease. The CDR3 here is CASSEEFATEAFF. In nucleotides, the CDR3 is TGTGCCAGCAGTGAGGAGTTCGCCACTGAAGCTTTCTTT.